This TCR beta chain comes out of a study of shared clonotypes between healthy human individuals (dated by TCRdb to the early 2020s). Study-wide context: Three men and a couple of women, aged 18 to 49 years, made up the cohort. Per donor, three plates each were used for CD4 naive and CD4 memory, two for CD8 naive, and one for CD8 memory. Blood TCR repertoires of a handful of healthy adults were deeply sequenced to estimate repertoire size and the extent of clonotype sharing between individuals. Different laboratories and diverse techniques were used to prepare libraries and sequence TCR repertoires, to increase sequencing depth and limit assay-specific biases. Leukapheresis yielded between about 0.8 and 8.9 billion PBMCs per donor. Study-wide conclusions, independent of this receptor: Incomplete sequencing was indicated by rarefaction of sorted-subset datasets, despite the large sequencing depth. Pairwise subsampling led to the expectation that sequencing depth would affect the degree of clonotype sharing among donors. Because the study included a small number of donors, the genetic and exposure-history diversity represented was limited. Naive subsets generally had larger estimated clonotype richness than memory subsets did. Compared with non-shared clonotypes, the clonotypes found in all four sorted-subset donors had higher generation probabilities. Roughly 5.2% of naive CD4, approximately 3.7% of naive CD8, roughly 2.5% of memory CD4, and over 0.35% of memory CD8 clonotypes were shared across a few donors. Only blood was sampled, and tissue TCR repertoires likely differ from those in blood.

Trimmed from V: 6 bases; trimmed from J: 15 bases; junction bases lacking a gene match: 11. In the germline V gene, CDR1 corresponds to MDHEN and CDR2 to SYDVKM. The CDR3 runs 14 residues from the cysteine to the phenylalanine. Here the CDR3 DNA is all that survives: 42 bases in frame from base 1. The donors were healthy, HIV-negative adults who had no recently reported acute infections or vaccinations. All donors were Caucasian adults living in Nashville, Tennessee, USA. CD4+ T cells were enriched through magnetic negative selection, after which naive cells were positively selected on CD45RA and the remaining negative fraction served as the memory subset. Blood was collected by leukapheresis, and PBMCs were isolated by Ficoll-Histopaque density gradient centrifugation and then cryopreserved in liquid nitrogen vapor phase. Analytical flow cytometry was used to check the purity and quantity of every magnetically sorted T cell population. From each sorted fraction, genomic DNA was isolated and quantified by UV absorbance on a Nanodrop 2000c.

This clone was seen only once. Its antigen is still unknown. Base-call qualities are not available, and no considerably larger clone is one nucleotide away. Using the deep immunoSEQ assay, TCR CDR3 regions were amplified from genomic DNA by multiplex PCR. Genomic DNA extracted from each cell subset was distributed evenly over all wells of several immunoSEQ 96-well plates, and each plate served as one replicate. For sorted subsets, each replicate PCR was loaded with approximately 190 ng genomic DNA, equivalent to roughly 30,000 T cell genomes. Purified libraries were quantified with a Qubit 3.0 fluorometer, sized on a Bioanalyzer 2100, and re-quantified with the KAPA Library Quantification kit. Every immunoSEQ 96-well plate was sequenced on a separate single-read 150-cycle Illumina NextSeq 550 flow cell. The paper's data handling went like this. Because the immunoSEQ output included only junctional sequences and no quality scores, the filtering could not be the same as the filtering used for full-length reads. To assign V/J genes and CDR3, sequences were annotated using PyIR, a Python wrapper for IgBLAST v1.9, with IMGT germline references. Reads were removed for weak V/J assignments (E-value above 1e-6), missing CDR3, stop codons, out-of-frame junctions, or ambiguous translated residues. A V3J clonotype was defined by an identical inferred V gene, J gene, and CDR3 amino acid sequence. The percentage overlap between two repertoires was calculated by dividing the number of shared unique clonotypes by the size of the smaller repertoire. Repertoire richness was assessed with RTK rarefaction, the Chao1 estimator, and Recon v2.1 estimates of unobserved clonotypes. For all TCRbeta clonotypes obtained by the gDNA method from several donors, generation probabilities were computed with OLGA. This is the immuneACCESS table as TCRdb keeps it, with only in-frame sequences that have V and J called. A part of the clones is gone; compared with another copy, unresolved V genes explain less than half, and the rest is unexplained. The D gene and trimming were derived from the DNA, and the V and J assignments and clone size from that table. The sample yields 850,000 to 1,200,000 clones; about three quarters were counted once. The ten largest clones represent approximately 1.5% of the sample.

The receptor was derived from a young man in good health. The sequenced sample was memory CD4+ T cells sorted from blood. Taken with the paper, the label for cell subset or site translates to: CD45RA-negative fraction. The rearranged chain carries TRBV28 and TRBJ2-1; 13 central bases correspond to TRBD2. CDR3 region: CASRTLGLAGETFF. The nucleotide sequence is given as TGTGCCAGCAGGACCCTAGGACTAGCGGGGGAGACGTTCTTC.